Below are 26 T cell receptor beta chains sequenced from a single sample in a study of tumor-infiltrating lymphocytes in primary liver carcinoma. Synthesis of TCR beta cDNA was carried out from around 500 ng total RNA with a constant-region primer. Slightly modified ARM-PCR served as the procedure for the TCR beta libraries. These libraries came from three rounds of nested multiplex PCR. Running ten to eleven cycles apiece, the first two PCR rounds relied on TRBV1-TRBV30 forward primers together with a C-beta reverse primer. TCRdb re-derived calls from the multiplex PCR reads in MiXCR, one entry per CDR3 protein. The sample lists about 120,000 distinct CDR3 sequences, around 70% seen once, with 8.1% in the top ten. Scientists recovered RNA and DNA together from roughly 20-30 mg of unsorted bulk tissue. Sample: tumor-adjacent normal liver tissue. The receptors were sampled from a woman aged 55 to 70 with primary liver carcinoma and hepatitis B virus infection.

Worth noting for this clonotype: A read error may produce the germline difference seen at one junction end. V and J are TRBV28 and TRBJ1-2, with D tentatively TRBD1 (5 bases). This CDR3 spans 13 amino acids. The germline V gene encodes CDR1 MDHEN and CDR2 SYDVKM. The CDR3 here is CASTLSPGRGYTF. As DNA, the CDR3 is TGTGCCAGCACTTTATCGCCAGGGAGGGGCTACACCTTC.

Comments on this clonotype: This likely comes from a read error, as the CDR3 has no conserved phenylalanine or tryptophan at its end. The V gene is TRBV29-1, the J gene TRBJ2-1; 13 bases line up with TRBD2. Per germline, CDR1 SQVTM and CDR2 ANQGSEA. With V trimmed by 4 bases and J by 11 bases, 8 bases remained unmatched. CDR3 length: 14 amino acids. CDR3 loop: CSVAGTSGKYKQFS. CDR3 nucleotide sequence: TGCAGCGTTGCAGGGACTAGCGGGAAGTATAAGCAGTTCTCC.

On this clonotype itself: Given the absence of the conserved phenylalanine or tryptophan at the CDR3 end, a read error is likely. The DNA is omitted, as the CDR3 cannot be located on it reliably, and the CDR3 follows TCRdb's listing. V gene TRBV29-1 combines with J gene TRBJ2-1; the table's TRBD2 call for D was not verified on the DNA. Germline V gene data show CDR1 as SQVTM and CDR2 as ANQGSEA. A total of 16 residues make up the CDR3, ends included. The CDR3 region is CSAGGTGTSGYNELFS.

Points on this clonotype: No conserved phenylalanine or tryptophan ends this CDR3, so it is likely a read error. The rearrangement joins TRBV6-5 to TRBJ2-6; TRBD1 is a possible D gene (6 bases). CDR3 size: 15 residues. Germline-derived CDR1 and CDR2 are MNHEY and SVGAGI. The CDR3 DNA reads TGTGCCAGCAGTTCTCGGACAGCTGGGGCCAGCGTCCTGACTCTC. It codes for CASSSRTAGASVLTL.

On this clonotype: A much larger clone lies a single base off, so this may be a read error. This chain uses TRBV20-1 with TRBJ2-5; D may be TRBD1 (6 bases). Germline-derived CDR1 and CDR2 are DFQATT and SNEGSKA (reference sequence). V lost 3 bases and J lost 5, with 16 bases in between. This CDR3 region has 14 residues. DNA of the CDR3: TGCAGTGCTAGGGGTACAGGGAACATTGAGACCCAGTACTTC. Residues: CSARGTGNIETQYF.

On this clonotype itself: The junction shows a germline mismatch at one end, possibly a read error. The chain joins TRBV20-1 to TRBJ2-2; maybe TRBD1 (7 bases). CDR1 is DFQATT, CDR2 SNEGSKA, per germline (reference sequence). The CDR3 length is 15 residues. The CDR3: CSAIPSQGGDGELFF. For the CDR3, the DNA is TGTAGTGCTATCCCGAGTCAGGGGGGTGACGGGGAGCTGTTTTTT.

A word on this clonotype: Lacking the conserved final phenylalanine or tryptophan, this CDR3 likely reflects a read error. V usage is TRBV4-2 and J usage is TRBJ2-5; 13 bases agree with TRBD2. V was pared by 1 base and J by 4 bases, with 6 bases of the junction left unmatched. Germline CDR1 LGHNA, CDR2 YNFKEQ. The CDR3 extends over 17 amino acids. The CDR3 spells CASSQGRTSGSRETQYL. CDR3 in DNA: TGTGCCAGCAGCCAAGGACGGACTAGCGGGAGTCGAGAGACCCAGTACTTA.

This clonotype was picked up one time. The chain combines TRBV6-6 with TRBJ1-3; D gene ambiguous. CDR3 length: 17 residues. Germline assignment: CDR1 MNHNY and CDR2 SVGAGI (reference sequence). Trimming cost V 5 bases and J 0 bases, with 17 bases left between them. The CDR3 nucleotides are TGTGCCAGCAGTACAACATACCCGGTGGGCTCTGGAAACACCATATATTTT. As protein: CASSTTYPVGSGNTIYF.

This clonotype appeared many times. The chain links TRBV28 to TRBJ1-2; D gene ambiguous. V was trimmed by 1 base and J by 2 bases, leaving 2 bases between them. Germline loops: CDR1 MDHEN, CDR2 SYDVKM. The CDR3 totals 12 residues. As DNA, the CDR3 is TGTGCCAGCAGTTTATCGAACTATGGCTACACCTTC. It specifies CASSLSNYGYTF.

Concerning this clonotype: The missing conserved phenylalanine or tryptophan at the end of this CDR3 makes a read error likely. The chain employs TRBV10-2 and TRBJ1-5; D unresolved. CDR1 is WSHSY and CDR2 is SAAADI in the germline V gene. The V end lost 4 bases, the J end lost 5 bases, and 12 bases lay between the germline ends. CDR3 length: 14 amino acids. The CDR3 is CASSAVAPDQPQHL. Written as DNA, the CDR3 is TGCGCCAGCAGTGCGGTGGCTCCCGATCAGCCCCAGCATCTT.

In its sample, this clonotype was seen many times. The chain joins TRBV5-1 to TRBJ1-1, with D possibly being TRBD1 (6 bases). Between the trimmed V and J ends, which lost 4 bases and 5 bases, there was a span of 18 bases. Germline CDR1 is SGHRS and CDR2 is YFSETQ. This CDR3 region has 15 residues. CDR3 sequence (DNA): TGCGCCAGCAGCCCTGTCTCAACCAGGGGAACTGAAGCTTTCTTT. It specifies CASSPVSTRGTEAFF.

Concerning this clonotype itself: At one end, the junction sequence differs from germline, possibly due to a read error. The chain recombines TRBV11-2 with TRBJ2-6; possible D gene TRBD1, 5 bases. In germline, CDR1 is SGHAT, CDR2 FQNNGV. The CDR3 has 18 amino acids. In DNA, the CDR3 is TGTGCCAGCAGCTTCCCCTCCGAAGGGGTCTATGAGGCCAATGTCCTGACTTTC. Protein sequence: CASSFPSEGVYEANVLTF.

On this clonotype: This may be a read error: a much more frequent sequence differs by one nucleotide. The chain combines TRBV5-4 with TRBJ2-2; possibly TRBD2 for D (5 bases). This CDR3 contains 13 residues. In germline, CDR1 is SGHNT, CDR2 YYREEE (reference sequence). The CDR3 DNA follows: TGTGCCAGCAGCTTGGGGGTTCCCGGGGAGCTGCTTTTT. Translating gives CASSLGVPGELLF.

On this clonotype itself: At one boundary the junction diverges from the germline segment, which might be a read error. This chain uses TRBV7-3 with TRBJ2-1; maybe TRBD1 (5 bases). Germline CDR1 and CDR2: SGHTA and FQGTGA. This CDR3 region has 15 residues. CDR3 in amino acids: CASSLTAPPYNELFF. CDR3 DNA sequence: TGTGCCAGCAGCCTGACAGCCCCCCCATACAATGAGCTGTTCTTC. The whole variable domain, filled in from reference TRBV7-3 and TRBJ2-1, reads GAGVSQTPSNKVTEKGKYVELRCDPISGHTALYWYRQSLGQGPEFLIYFQGTGAADDSGLPNDRFFAVRPEGSVSTLKIQRTERGDSAVYLCASSLTAPPYNELFFGPGTRLTVL.

Note on this clonotype: A read error may produce the germline difference seen at one junction end. J is TRBJ2-1 and V is TRBV6-5, with 11 positions matching TRBD2. This CDR3 is 16 amino acids long. In germline, CDR1 is MNHEY, CDR2 SVGAGI. CDR3 amino acids: CASGPPGLAVHNEQSF. The CDR3 DNA reads as TGTGCCAGCGGTCCACCGGGACTAGCGGTCCACAATGAGCAGTCCTTC.

This clonotype occurred many times. The chain joins TRBV12-3 or TRBV12-4 to TRBJ1-5, with D perhaps TRBD1 (6 bases). The CDR3 loop spans 14 amino acids. Trimming took 4 bases from V and 6 from J, leaving 13 bases between them. The CDR3 bases are TGTGCCAGCAGTTCCCAGGGGCTGGGTCAGCCCCAGCATTTT. It is translated as CASSSQGLGQPQHF.

Regarding this clonotype: Likely a read error: the CDR3 ends without its conserved phenylalanine or tryptophan. V gene TRBV11-2 combines with J gene TRBJ1-1; D ambiguous. The V end lost 5 bases, the J end lost 1 base, and 8 bases lay between the germline ends. Germline assignment: CDR1 SGHAT and CDR2 FQNNGV. There are 13 residues in the CDR3. CDR3 amino acids: CASSILENTEAFS. The CDR3 nucleotides are TGTGCCAGCAGCATACTTGAGAACACTGAAGCTTTCTCT.

As to this clonotype: One junction end disagrees with the germline gene, perhaps due to a read error. The chain carries TRBV5-6 and TRBJ2-7; possible D gene TRBD2, 6 bases. Looked up from germline, CDR1 is SGHDT and CDR2 is YYEEEE. The CDR3 has 17 amino acids. The CDR3 nucleotides are TGTGCCAGTAGCCGGCCCTTTTCCCGGGAGCCCTCCTACGAGCATTACTTC. It specifies CASSRPFSREPSYEHYF.

Regarding this clonotype: A much more abundant neighbour one base away suggests this may be a read error. The rearrangement links TRBV28 to TRBJ1-6, with D perhaps matching TRBD1 (6 bases). Germline CDR1 reads MDHEN; CDR2 reads SYDVKM. The CDR3 is 15 residues long. CDR3 protein: CASSFPPGRGSPLLF. The CDR3 DNA is TGTGCCAGCAGTTTCCCCCCCGGCAGGGGTTCACCCCTCCTCTTT.

This clonotype was seen a few times. The rearrangement links TRBV6-5 to TRBJ2-1; 11 positions match TRBD2. The CDR3 extends over 15 amino acids. Germline CDR1 is MNHEY and CDR2 is SVGAGI. The V segment lost 6 bases and the J segment 7 bases; nucleotides outside the gene matches: 8. CDR3 in amino acids: CASSALAGVGNEQFF. The DNA for the CDR3 is TGTGCCAGCAGCGCACTAGCGGGAGTGGGTAATGAGCAGTTCTTC.

Points on this clonotype: A much more abundant neighbour one base away suggests this may be a read error. The chain uses TRBV28 and TRBJ2-3, with a tentative D call TRBD2 (5 bases). Germline V CDR1 and CDR2: MDHEN, SYDVKM. The CDR3 length is 14 residues. Trimming stripped 5 bases from V and 4 bases from J, with 13 bases between. The CDR3 loop is CASSTLRTPDTQYF. CDR3 nucleotide sequence: TGTGCCAGCAGTACTCTTCGGACTCCAGATACGCAGTATTTT.

With respect to this clonotype: The germline gene is not matched at one end of the junction; a read error may be the cause. The J gene is TRBJ1-1, the V gene TRBV29-1, with unresolved D. CDR1 is SQVTM, CDR2 ANQGSEA, per germline. This CDR3 has 14 residues. DNA for the CDR3: TGCAGAGTTGAAGATTTTGGTGGGTACACTAAAGCTTTCTTT. The encoded protein is CRVEDFGGYTKAFF.

On this clonotype itself: One end of the junction does not line up with germline, which may come from a read error. The chain recombines TRBV7-3 with TRBJ2-1, with TRBD2 as a possible D gene (7 bases). This CDR3 comprises 17 residues. CDR1 SGHTA and CDR2 FQGTGA come from the germline V gene. CDR3 loop: CAGSPGGGARSYNEQFF. Written as DNA, the CDR3 is TGTGCCGGCAGCCCCGGTGGGGGGGCGAGGTCCTACAATGAACAGTTCTTC.

The chain joins TRBV30 to TRBJ1-5; D perhaps matches TRBD1 (5 bases). CDR3 size: 17 residues. Germline V CDR1 and CDR2: GTSNPN, SVGIG (reference sequence). The V end was cut by 0 bases, the J end by 2 bases, with 17 bases between. CDR3 coding DNA: TGTGCCTGGAGTGTACGAGCGGGGGTTTCGGGCAATCAGCCCCAGCATTTT. Translating it yields CAWSVRAGVSGNQPQHF.

As to this clonotype: Lacking the conserved final phenylalanine or tryptophan, this CDR3 likely reflects a read error. This rearrangement joins TRBV28 to TRBJ1-2; 7 bases are a match to TRBD1. V trimming: 1 base; J trimming: 5 bases; junction bases outside the gene matches: 4. This CDR3 spans 14 amino acids. CDR1 and CDR2 from the germline V gene are MDHEN and SYDVKM. The CDR3 nucleotides are TGTGCCAGCAGTTTATCCTCAGGGGGGTATGGCTACACCCTC. Translation: CASSLSSGGYGYTL.

The sample holds a few counts of this clonotype. A much larger clone lies a single base off, so this may be a read error. This chain joins TRBV7-8 and TRBJ2-7, with D unclear. CDR3 length equals 12 residues. Per germline, CDR1 SGHVS and CDR2 FQNEAQ. V was shortened by 5 bases and J by 2 bases, with 7 bases between the two germline ends. Here the CDR3 reads CASSPWPYEQYF. The CDR3 DNA reads TGTGCCAGCAGCCCATGGCCCTACGAGCAGTACTTC.